This T cell receptor beta chain stems from a study of identical twins. One entry per CDR3 protein, called by TCRdb with MiXCR from the 5' RACE reads. The sample consists of some 1,600,000 distinct CDR3 sequences, more than 30% of them appearing once. This clonotype was counted at least ten times. CDR1 LNHNV and CDR2 YYDKDF come from the germline V gene (reference sequence). V was trimmed by 1 base and J by 0 bases, leaving 12 bases between them. This CDR3 region has 16 residues. Material: cord blood. The TCR originated in a newborn girl in good health. The rearrangement joins TRBV15 to TRBJ1-2; D unresolved. CDR3 in amino acids: CATSRAEGISNYGYTF. The CDR3 DNA reads TGTGCCACCAGCAGAGCGGAAGGGATATCTAACTATGGCTACACCTTC.